Below are 23 T cell receptor beta chains sequenced from a single sample in a study of shared T cell receptors in the human thymus. Repertoires were generated with immunoSEQ multiplex PCR, while TCRdb's copy carries only in-frame clones and drops some. The sample yields 500,000 to 850,000 clones, around 87% seen once. This same sample was also part of a study on human thymus T cells.

What was sequenced was thymocytes. These receptors all stem from a boy under two years old with a congenital heart defect.

The chain recombines TRBV4-2 with TRBJ2-7, with no clear D. Germline loops: CDR1 LGHNA, CDR2 YNFKEQ. Trimming took off 4 bases at V and 6 bases at J, with 16 bases between the two ends. This CDR3 has 14 amino acids. CDR3 residues: CASSRRNLPVEQYF. The DNA of the CDR3 is TGTGCCAGCAGCCGAAGAAACCTACCGGTCGAGCAGTACTTC.

The V and J genes are TRBV10-3 and TRBJ2-3; TRBD2 matches 13 bases. The CDR3 runs 16 residues. The germline CDR1 and CDR2 sequences are ENHRY and SYGVKD. Trimming cost V 10 bases and J 5 bases; bases outside gene matches: 12. The CDR3 coding sequence is TGTGCCACCCAACCCGACGGGACTAGCGGGATAGATACGCAGTATTTT. Encoded protein: CATQPDGTSGIDTQYF.

This clone is a singleton in its sample. The V and J genes are TRBV19 and TRBJ1-4; D may be TRBD1 (5 bases). The CDR3 extends over 17 amino acids. V lost 3 bases, J lost 4 bases, and 18 bases lay in between. From germline, CDR1 is LNHDA and CDR2 SQIVND (reference sequence). The CDR3 sequence is CASSIGGDSQLNEKLFF. CDR3 DNA: TGTGCCAGTAGTATCGGTGGCGACAGCCAACTTAATGAAAAACTGTTTTTT.

The chain links TRBV27 to TRBJ1-5, with TRBD1 matching 8 bases. The V gene end was trimmed by 8 bases and the J gene end by 2 bases; junction bases not matched to a gene: 8. Germline V gene lookup returns CDR1 MNHEY and CDR2 SMNVEV (reference sequence). This CDR3 contains 15 residues. CDR3 protein: CASRRSGQGNQPQHF. In nucleotides, the CDR3 is TGTGCCAGCCGGCGCTCGGGACAGGGCAATCAGCCCCAGCATTTT.

The chain uses TRBV6-5 and TRBJ2-3, with 12 bases identical to TRBD2. Germline V gene sequence: CDR1 MNHEY, CDR2 SVGAGI. The CDR3 sequence is 16 residues long. The V segment lost 4 bases and the J segment 6 bases; nucleotides outside the gene matches: 8. This chain's CDR3 is CASSCRTSGAPDTQYF. CDR3 DNA: TGTGCCAGCAGTTGCCGGACTAGCGGGGCGCCTGATACGCAGTATTTT.

The genes are TRBV6-6 and TRBJ2-1; possibly TRBD1 for D (6 bases). Trimming took off 4 bases at V and 7 bases at J, with 14 bases between the two ends. This CDR3 is 14 amino acids long. Germline V CDR1 and CDR2: MNHNY, SVGAGI (reference sequence). In DNA form, the CDR3 reads TGTGCCAGCAGTTTTCGGACAGAGGAGAATGAGCAGTTCTTC. Its protein product is CASSFRTEENEQFF.

The rearrangement links TRBV19 to TRBJ2-1, with 12 bases lining up with TRBD2. This CDR3 is built from 14 residues. CDR1 and CDR2 from the germline V gene are LNHDA and SQIVND (reference sequence). The trim removed 6 bases at V and 13 bases at J, leaving 10 bases unmatched. DNA for the CDR3: TGTGCCAGTAGCCCGCCAGGACTAGCGGGACACCAGTTCTTC. This codes for CASSPPGLAGHQFF.

This chain uses TRBV29-1 with TRBJ2-3; a possible D gene is TRBD1 (6 bases). Trimming removed 6 bases at V and 8 bases at J, with 36 bases between. The CDR3 runs to 19 residues. In germline, CDR1 is SQVTM, CDR2 ANQGSEA. CDR3 in amino acids: CSVVGPGHPRGSEIITQYF. CDR3 in DNA: TGCAGCGTAGTAGGGCCGGGACATCCGCGCGGGTCGGAGATCATTACGCAGTATTTT.

This rearrangement joins TRBV10-2 to TRBJ2-5; 8 bases map to TRBD1. The CDR3 has 14 residues. With V trimmed by 6 bases and J by 3 bases, 6 bases remained unmatched. Germline CDR1 and CDR2: WSHSY and SAAADI. The CDR3 is CASRWTGPKETQYF. CDR3 sequence (DNA): TGCGCCAGCAGATGGACAGGGCCCAAAGAGACCCAGTACTTC.

The chain carries TRBV7-2 and TRBJ2-5; 11 nucleotides line up with TRBD2. With 5 bases clipped from V and 4 bases from J, the junction kept 9 bases outside the gene matches. This CDR3 region has 16 residues. CDR1 and CDR2 from the germline V gene are SGHTA and FQGNSA. CDR3 sequence reads: CASSLLAGVGGETQYF. The CDR3 DNA reads as TGTGCCAGCAGCCTACTAGCGGGAGTGGGGGGAGAGACCCAGTACTTC.

For the CDR3, the DNA is TGTGCCATCAGTGACCCTAGCGGGATCCTATACGAGCAGTACTTC. This sequence encodes CAISDPSGILYEQYF. The chain uses TRBV10-3 and TRBJ2-7; 9 positions agree with TRBD2. J was trimmed by 4 bases and V by 3 bases; bases with no gene match: 7. CDR1 is ENHRY, CDR2 SYGVKD, per germline. The CDR3 covers 15 residues.

This clone was observed a handful of times. The chain's CDR3 is CASSLHRQTYEQYF. The CDR3 coding sequence is TGCGCCAGCAGCTTGCACCGACAGACTTACGAGCAGTACTTC. V and J are TRBV5-1 and TRBJ2-7; a possible D gene is TRBD1 (5 bases). The length of the CDR3 is 14 residues. The germline V and J ends were trimmed by 1 base and 4 bases, with 12 bases remaining between them. CDR1 SGHRS and CDR2 YFSETQ come from the germline V gene.

As DNA, the CDR3 is TGTGCCAGCAGTTATCGGACAGGGCGTAGCACCGGGGAGCTGTTTTTT. As protein: CASSYRTGRSTGELFF. This rearrangement joins TRBV28 to TRBJ2-2; 8 nucleotides line up with TRBD1. The trim removed 4 bases at V and 4 bases at J, leaving 8 bases unmatched. This CDR3 contains 16 residues. The germline V gene has CDR1 MDHEN and CDR2 SYDVKM.

The chain uses TRBV10-3 and TRBJ2-7; TRBD2 aligns across 7 bases. Trimming cost V 0 bases and J 1 base; bases outside gene matches: 3. This CDR3 spans 15 amino acids. Per germline, CDR1 ENHRY and CDR2 SYGVKD. CDR3 nucleotide sequence: TGTGCCATCAGTGAGTCGGGGACTACGTCCTACGAGCAGTACTTC. This translates into CAISESGTTSYEQYF.

DNA of the CDR3: TGTGCCAGTAGTACTCCAAAGGGGGAAAAACTGTTTTTT. Protein: CASSTPKGEKLFF. The chain joins TRBV19 to TRBJ1-4; TRBD1 is a possible D gene (5 bases). CDR3 size: 13 residues. The V gene's germline CDR1 is LNHDA and CDR2 SQIVND (reference sequence). Trimming pared 4 bases from V and 8 bases from J, leaving 11 bases between.

This chain uses TRBV28 with TRBJ1-2, with 8 bases aligning to TRBD1. Trimming took 6 bases from V and 8 from J; bases not matched to a gene: 11. Germline CDR1 reads MDHEN; CDR2 reads SYDVKM. CDR3 length: 14 residues. CDR3 sequence reads: CASSLDRGRIGYTF. The CDR3 DNA reads TGTGCCAGCAGCCTCGACAGGGGACGGATCGGCTACACCTTC.

The gene calls are TRBV9 and TRBJ2-1; D is perhaps TRBD2 (6 bases). V lost 4 bases and J 1 base, leaving 18 bases between the germline ends. Germline V gene lookup returns CDR1 SGDLS and CDR2 YYNGEE. The CDR3 length is 17 residues. The DNA of the CDR3 is TGTGCCAGCAGCCGCCCTAGCGCCGAATTATCCTACAATGAGCAGTTCTTC. It yields the protein CASSRPSAELSYNEQFF. Full variable domain (missing parts from reference TRBV9 and TRBJ2-1): DSGVTQTPKHLITATGQRVTLRCSPRSGDLSVYWYQQSLDQGLQFLIQYYNGEERAKGNILERFSAQQFPDLHSELNLSSLELGDSALYFCASSRPSAELSYNEQFFGPGTRLTVL.

This chain uses TRBV19 with TRBJ2-7; perhaps TRBD1 as D (6 bases). Germline lookup yields CDR1 LNHDA and CDR2 SQIVND (reference sequence). Deletions cut 2 bases from V and 7 bases from J, with 18 bases between. The CDR3 is 15 residues long. CDR3 in amino acids: CASSIIGTPPGEQYF. The DNA for the CDR3 is TGTGCCAGTAGTATAATTGGGACACCTCCGGGGGAGCAGTACTTC.

V usage is TRBV18 and J usage is TRBJ1-5; a possible D gene is TRBD1 (5 bases). This CDR3 comprises 15 residues. Germline CDR1 is KGHSH and CDR2 is LQKENI. The V gene lost 3 bases and the J gene lost 2 bases, with 11 bases spanning the gap. Here the CDR3 reads CASSPSGMRNQPQHF. The CDR3 DNA sequence: TGTGCCAGCTCACCTTCAGGGATGCGCAATCAGCCCCAGCATTTT.

The gene calls are TRBV27 and TRBJ1-1; 8 bases align to TRBD1. This CDR3 contains 15 residues. Germline CDR1 reads MNHEY; CDR2 reads SMNVEV (reference sequence). Trimming removed 4 bases from V and 4 bases from J; junction bases left unmatched: 8. In nucleotides, the CDR3 is TGTGCCAGCAGTTCCTCAGGGGGCTCTGGCACTGAAGCTTTCTTT. It yields the protein CASSSSGGSGTEAFF.

The chain recombines TRBV5-6 with TRBJ2-5; 9 positions agree with TRBD1. After removal of 1 base from V and 1 base from J, the junction contained 5 bases not matched to a gene. Germline CDR1 SGHDT, CDR2 YYEEEE. The CDR3 totals 16 residues. CDR3 amino acids: CASSLTGGRGQETQYF. As DNA, the CDR3 is TGTGCCAGCAGCTTGACAGGGGGCAGGGGCCAAGAGACCCAGTACTTC.

This chain joins TRBV28 and TRBJ1-2; no reliable D call. This CDR3 comprises 15 residues. V shed 5 bases and J shed 2 bases, with 15 bases lying between them. Germline V lookup: CDR1 MDHEN, CDR2 SYDVKM. The CDR3 here is CASSPPGRENYGYTF. The DNA of the CDR3 is TGTGCCAGCAGTCCCCCCGGCCGGGAGAACTATGGCTACACCTTC.

This clone appeared a few times. The V call is TRBV7-2, the J call TRBJ2-3; D ambiguous. The CDR3 extends over 10 amino acids. Germline V lookup: CDR1 SGHTA, CDR2 FQGNSA. Trimming removed 8 bases from V and 2 bases from J, with 2 bases in between. The CDR3 DNA is TGTGCCAGCCACACAGATACGCAGTATTTT. Residues: CASHTDTQYF. Looking up the rest from reference TRBV7-2 and TRBJ2-3 gives the full variable domain: GAGVSQSPSNKVTEKGKDVELRCDPISGHTALYWYRQSLGQGLEFLIYFQGNSAPDKSGLPSDRFSAERTGGSVSTLTIQRTQQEDSAVYLCASHTDTQYFGPGTRLTVL.